These T cell receptor beta chains were read from a single sample in a study of brain T cells in children with intractable seizures. Measured with immunoSEQ multiplex PCR; TCRdb has only the in-frame clones, and not every one. Of hundreds of thousands of clones in the sample, 93% are singletons; the top ten hold under 7%. Sequencing used peripheral blood, obtained less than 6 months after surgery. All receptors derive from a boy under two years old with tuberous sclerosis and intractable seizures. Each CDR3 is given with its conserved first and last residue. A D gene is named only where the DNA matches it firmly. Some rows have no size entry. The others give once, few or many, or a class for an expanded clone.

v_gene	abundance	j_gene	d_gene	CDR3nt	CDR3aa
TRBV14	NA	TRBJ1-4	NA	TGTGCCAGCAGCCAAGAAAGGGATGAAAAACTGTTTTTT	CASSQERDEKLFF
TRBV24-1	NA	TRBJ1-1	NA	TGTGCCACCAAGAAAAGCGAGGTGGCTGAAGCTTTCTTT	CATKKSEVAEAFF
TRBV4-1	NA	TRBJ2-7	NA	TGCGCCAGCAGCCAAGGAACAGGGCTCCTCTACGAGCAGTACTTC	CASSQGTGLLYEQYF
TRBV6-6	NA	TRBJ1-3	NA	TGTGCGAGGGGCAGATCCGGAAACACCATATATTTT	CARGRSGNTIYF
TRBV3-1/TRBV3-2	NA	TRBJ2-4	NA	TGTGCCAGCAGCCCTTTTGGCGAAACCCGGATAGCCAAAAACATTCAGTACTTC	CASSPFGETRIAKNIQYF
TRBV24-1	NA	TRBJ1-2	TRBD1	TGTGCCACCAGTGACCCGGGACAGGGAAACTATGGCTACACCTTC	CATSDPGQGNYGYTF
TRBV12-5	NA	TRBJ2-2	TRBD2	TGTGCTAGTTCGCGGGAGGGCCCTGGCGGGGAGCTGTTTTTT	CASSREGPGGELFF
TRBV9	NA	TRBJ1-4	NA	TGTGCCAGCAGCGCGGGGGAAAAACTGTTTTTT	CASSAGEKLFF
TRBV2	NA	TRBJ2-1	NA	TGTGCCAGCAGACAAGGGGGAGCCTACAATGAGCAGTTCTTC	CASRQGGAYNEQFF
TRBV27	NA	TRBJ2-5	NA	TGTGCCAGCAGTTTATATAAGGATGGGGAGACCCAGTACTTC	CASSLYKDGETQYF
TRBV12-3/TRBV12-4	NA	TRBJ2-3	NA	TGTGCCAGCACGGGGGGCACAGATACGCAGTATTTT	CASTGGTDTQYF
TRBV19	NA	TRBJ1-2	NA	TGTGCCAGTAGTGAGGAGATAGATTATGGCTACACCTTC	CASSEEIDYGYTF
TRBV28	NA	TRBJ1-2	NA	TGTGCCAGCAGTTTATGGACGCCCAGTGACTATGGCTACACCTTC	CASSLWTPSDYGYTF
TRBV5-4	NA	TRBJ2-7	NA	TGTGCCAGCAGCTTGGTGTCTAGCGTAGGCCCCTACGAGCAGTACTTC	CASSLVSSVGPYEQYF
TRBV27	NA	TRBJ2-1	NA	TGTGCCAGCAGTTTATTCGCACCGAGCTCCTACAATGAGCAGTTCTTC	CASSLFAPSSYNEQFF
TRBV25-1	NA	TRBJ2-1	NA	TGTGCCAGCACCCCGGATCACTCGGACAATGAGCAGTTCTTC	CASTPDHSDNEQFF
TRBV4-2	NA	TRBJ1-3	TRBD1	TGTGCCAGCAGCCACCCGACAGGGAACGGAAACACCATATATTTT	CASSHPTGNGNTIYF
TRBV6-2/TRBV6-3	NA	TRBJ2-5	NA	TGTGCCAGCAGTCCCCTGACGGGGGGCCCACCCCGGTACCAAGAGACCCAGTACTTC	CASSPLTGGPPRYQETQYF
TRBV9	once	TRBJ2-3	NA	TGTGCCAGCAGCGTAGACGGGGCAGGGACAGATACGCAGTATTTT	CASSVDGAGTDTQYF
TRBV19	NA	TRBJ1-3	NA	TGTGCCAGTAGTATAGGGGGGGCCTCTGGAAACACCATATATTTT	CASSIGGASGNTIYF
TRBV11-3	NA	TRBJ2-7	TRBD2	TGTGCCAGTGCCGGGACTAGCGGCTACGAGCAGTACTTC	CASAGTSGYEQYF
TRBV25-1	NA	TRBJ2-7	TRBD1	TGTGCCAGCAGTGAATGGGGGGACAGGGAATCCTACGAGCAGTACTTC	CASSEWGDRESYEQYF
TRBV2	few	TRBJ1-5	NA	TGTGCCAGCAGTATGAACAGGGAGGGTAGCAATCAGCCCCAGCATTTT	CASSMNREGSNQPQHF
TRBV5-1	NA	TRBJ1-2	TRBD1	TGCGCCAGCAGCTTCTCTCGGACAGGACGTGGCTACACCTTC	CASSFSRTGRGYTF